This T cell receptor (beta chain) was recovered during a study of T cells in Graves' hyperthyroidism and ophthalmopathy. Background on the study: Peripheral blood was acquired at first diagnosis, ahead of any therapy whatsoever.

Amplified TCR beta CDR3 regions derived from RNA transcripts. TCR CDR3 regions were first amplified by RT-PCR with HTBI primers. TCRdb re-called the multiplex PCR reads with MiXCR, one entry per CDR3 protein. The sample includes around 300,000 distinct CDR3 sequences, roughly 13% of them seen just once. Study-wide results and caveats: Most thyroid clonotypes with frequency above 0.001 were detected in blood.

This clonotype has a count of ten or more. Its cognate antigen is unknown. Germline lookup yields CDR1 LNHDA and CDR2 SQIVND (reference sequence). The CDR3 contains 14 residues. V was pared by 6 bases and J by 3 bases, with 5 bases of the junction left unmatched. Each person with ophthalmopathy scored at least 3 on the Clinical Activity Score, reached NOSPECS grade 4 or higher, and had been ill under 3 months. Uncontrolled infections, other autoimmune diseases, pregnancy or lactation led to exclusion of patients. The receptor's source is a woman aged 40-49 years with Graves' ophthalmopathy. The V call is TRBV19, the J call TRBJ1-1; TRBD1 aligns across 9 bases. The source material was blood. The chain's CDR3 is CASRLQGADTEAFF. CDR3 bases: TGTGCCAGTAGGCTACAGGGGGCGGACACTGAAGCTTTCTTT.